The sequence of this T cell receptor beta chain was determined in a study of T-cell memory formation after mild COVID-19. Study-wide results and limits: Memory sampled before infection contained some responding clones, suggesting cross-reactive memory joined. Whether day 37 second-wave clones are SARS-CoV-2-specific was not confirmed. Of the contracting clones, CD4+ ones lay mainly in CM and EM, and CD8+ ones in EMRA.

This CDR3 is built from 12 residues. CDR1 is SGHVS, CDR2 FQNEAQ, per germline. V was shortened by 5 bases and J by 4 bases, with 6 bases between the two germline ends. In its sample, this clonotype was seen a few times. Its antigen remains unknown. From 5'RACE with constant-segment primers came TCR alpha and TCR beta cDNA libraries that carried sample barcodes and UMIs. Using its own MiXCR run on the 5' RACE reads, TCRdb lists one record per CDR3 protein. The sample contains 120,000 to 150,000 distinct CDR3 sequences, more than 13% of which appear only once. Specimen: PBMCs or a T cell subset sorted from them (not recorded which). The V call is TRBV7-8, the J call TRBJ1-5, with D hard to call. This sequence was found in an adult woman who had mild COVID-19 (a few samples of this study predate the infection). Cell type and time point are not known. CDR3 in amino acids: CASSQRNQPQHF. The CDR3 nucleotides read TGTGCCAGCAGCCAGCGGAATCAGCCCCAGCATTTT. Using reference TRBV7-8 and TRBJ1-5 for the parts outside the CDR3, the full variable domain is GAGVSQSPRYKVAKRGQDVALRCDPISGHVSLFWYQQALGQGPEFLTYFQNEAQLDKSGLPSDRFFAERPEGSVSTLKIQRTQQEDSAVYLCASSQRNQPQHFGDGTRLSIL.